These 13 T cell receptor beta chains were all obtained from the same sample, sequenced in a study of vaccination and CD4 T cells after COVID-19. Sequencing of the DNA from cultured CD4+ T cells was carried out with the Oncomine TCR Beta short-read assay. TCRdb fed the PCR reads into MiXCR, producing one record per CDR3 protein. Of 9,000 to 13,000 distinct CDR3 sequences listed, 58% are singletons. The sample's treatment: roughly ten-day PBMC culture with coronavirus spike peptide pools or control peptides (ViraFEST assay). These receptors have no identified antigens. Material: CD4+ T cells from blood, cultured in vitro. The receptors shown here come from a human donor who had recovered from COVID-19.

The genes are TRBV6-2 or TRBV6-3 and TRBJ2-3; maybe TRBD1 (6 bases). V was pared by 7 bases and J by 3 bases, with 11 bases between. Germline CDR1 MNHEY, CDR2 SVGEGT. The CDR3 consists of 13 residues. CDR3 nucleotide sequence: TGTGCCAGCACTCCGGACAGTACAGATACGCAGTATTTT. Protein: CASTPDSTDTQYF.

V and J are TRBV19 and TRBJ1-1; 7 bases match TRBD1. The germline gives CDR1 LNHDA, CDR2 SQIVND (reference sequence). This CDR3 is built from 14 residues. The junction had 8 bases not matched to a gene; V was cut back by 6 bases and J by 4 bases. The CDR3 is CASSPQGFSTEAFF. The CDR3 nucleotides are TGTGCCAGTAGCCCACAGGGGTTTAGCACTGAAGCTTTCTTT.

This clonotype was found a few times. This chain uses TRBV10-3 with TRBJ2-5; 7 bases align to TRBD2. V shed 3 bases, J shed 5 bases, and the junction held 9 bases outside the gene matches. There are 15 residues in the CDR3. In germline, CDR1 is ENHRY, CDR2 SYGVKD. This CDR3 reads CAISERSGGRETQYF. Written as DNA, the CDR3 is TGTGCCATCAGTGAACGTTCGGGGGGAAGGGAGACCCAGTACTTC.

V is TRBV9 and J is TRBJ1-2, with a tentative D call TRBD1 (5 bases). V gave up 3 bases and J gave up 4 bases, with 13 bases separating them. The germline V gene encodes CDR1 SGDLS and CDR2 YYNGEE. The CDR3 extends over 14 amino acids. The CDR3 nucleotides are TGTGCCAGCAGCGAAAGACAGAATGGCTATGGCTACACCTTC. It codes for CASSERQNGYGYTF.

CDR3 residues: CASSLHGGRGANVLTF. Written as DNA, the CDR3 is TGTGCCAGCAGCTTGCATGGGGGTCGGGGGGCCAACGTCCTGACTTTC. The chain combines TRBV11-2 with TRBJ2-6; D is perhaps TRBD1 or TRBD2 (5 bases each). The CDR3 runs 16 residues. In germline, CDR1 is SGHAT, CDR2 FQNNGV. Between the trimmed V and J ends, which lost 3 bases and 4 bases, there was a span of 13 bases. The entire variable domain, with the rest obtained from reference TRBV11-2 and TRBJ2-6, is as follows: EAGVAQSPRYKIIEKRQSVAFWCNPISGHATLYWYQQILGQGPKLLIQFQNNGVVDDSQLPKDRFSAERLKGVDSTLKIQPAKLEDSAVYLCASSLHGGRGANVLTFGAGSRLTVL.

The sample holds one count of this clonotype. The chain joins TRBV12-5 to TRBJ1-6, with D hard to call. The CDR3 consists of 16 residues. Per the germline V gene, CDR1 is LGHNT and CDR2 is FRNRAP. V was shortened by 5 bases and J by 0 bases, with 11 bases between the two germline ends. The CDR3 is CASGTKSISYNSPLHF. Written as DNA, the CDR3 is TGTGCTAGTGGTACCAAATCCATCTCCTATAATTCACCCCTCCACTTT.

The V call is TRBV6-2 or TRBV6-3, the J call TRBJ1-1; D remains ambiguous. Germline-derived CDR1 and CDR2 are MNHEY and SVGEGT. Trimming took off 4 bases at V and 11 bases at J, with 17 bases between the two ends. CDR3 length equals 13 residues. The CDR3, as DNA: TGTGCCAGCAGTTTGCAGGTCGGCACTGTGGCTTTCTTT. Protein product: CASSLQVGTVAFF.

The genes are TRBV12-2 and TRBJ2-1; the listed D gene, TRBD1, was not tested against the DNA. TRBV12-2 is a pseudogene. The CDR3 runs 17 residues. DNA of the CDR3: TGTGCAAGTCGCCCCTCCCCCGAGGGGACAGGGTACAATGAGCAGTTCTTC. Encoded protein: CASRPSPEGTGYNEQFF.

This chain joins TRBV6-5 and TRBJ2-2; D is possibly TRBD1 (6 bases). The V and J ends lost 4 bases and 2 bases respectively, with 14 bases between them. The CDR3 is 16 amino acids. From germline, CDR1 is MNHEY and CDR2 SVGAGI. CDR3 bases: TGTGCCAGCAGTTCTGTCAACAGGGTAAACACCGGGGAGCTGTTTTTT. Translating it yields CASSSVNRVNTGELFF.

CDR3 residues: CASSQDRGQTGGYTF. In nucleotides, the CDR3 is TGCGCCAGCAGCCAAGATCGGGGGCAGACGGGGGGCTACACCTTC. The chain joins TRBV4-3 to TRBJ1-2; D is perhaps TRBD1 (6 bases). V was pared by 0 bases and J by 8 bases, with 16 bases between. Germline lookup yields CDR1 LGHNA and CDR2 YSLEER. The CDR3 has 15 residues.

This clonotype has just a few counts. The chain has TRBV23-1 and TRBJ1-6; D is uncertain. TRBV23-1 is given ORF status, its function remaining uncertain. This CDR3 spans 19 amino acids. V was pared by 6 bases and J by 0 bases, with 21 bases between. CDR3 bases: TGCGCCAGCAGACCTTCCTACGAGGGCGTGAGCTCCTATAATTCACCCCTCCACTTT. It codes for CASRPSYEGVSSYNSPLHF.

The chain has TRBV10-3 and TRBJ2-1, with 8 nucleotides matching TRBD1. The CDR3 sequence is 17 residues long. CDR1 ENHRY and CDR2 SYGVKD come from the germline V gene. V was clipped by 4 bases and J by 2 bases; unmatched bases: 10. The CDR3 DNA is TGTGCCATCAGTGGAAGGGACACAGGGGGAACCTACAATGAGCAGTTCTTC. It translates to CAISGRDTGGTYNEQFF.

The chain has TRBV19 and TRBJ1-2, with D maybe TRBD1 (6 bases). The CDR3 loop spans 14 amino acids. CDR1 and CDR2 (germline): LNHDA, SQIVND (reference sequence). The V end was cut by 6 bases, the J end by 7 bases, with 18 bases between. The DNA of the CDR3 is TGTGCCAGTAGCACACTAGGGGGGAGCAGTGGCTACACCTTC. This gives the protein CASSTLGGSSGYTF.